The 30 T cell receptor beta chains below come from one sample, sequenced in a study of OX40 agonist ivuxolimab in advanced cancers. Clones were sequenced by immunoSEQ multiplex PCR, and TCRdb holds only the in-frame ones, with some missing. This sample has approximately 52,000 clones, with roughly 82% found just once. Here the sequenced sample was CD4+ or CD8+ T cells sorted from blood, taken in a trial of the OX40 agonist ivuxolimab. These receptors were taken from an adult with an advanced solid tumor such as melanoma, head and neck, liver or kidney cancer.

This sequence joins TRBV30 and TRBJ1-4, with D maybe TRBD1 (5 bases). Germline CDR1 is GTSNPN and CDR2 is SVGIG (reference sequence). CDR3 size: 14 residues. Trimming stripped 2 bases from V and 8 bases from J, with 15 bases between. The CDR3 is CAWSLLGGREKLFF. CDR3 nucleotide sequence: TGTGCCTGGAGTCTTTTGGGGGGTAGAGAAAAACTGTTTTTT.

The table lists this clone with a few counts. This rearrangement joins TRBV15 to TRBJ2-7; D possibly corresponds to TRBD1 (7 bases). Trimming pared 3 bases from V and 2 bases from J, leaving 11 bases between. Looked up from germline, CDR1 is LNHNV and CDR2 is YYDKDF (reference sequence). The CDR3 runs 14 residues. The CDR3 DNA reads as TGTGCCACCAGCAGGGGGGGACAGACCTACGAGCAGTACTTC. Its protein is CATSRGGQTYEQYF.

J is TRBJ2-3 and V is TRBV6-6; the D gene is possibly TRBD1 (5 bases). Trimming removed 7 bases at V and 1 base at J, with 9 bases between. Germline CDR1 is MNHNY and CDR2 is SVGAGI (reference sequence). This CDR3 has 13 amino acids. The CDR3 here is CASKIQGTDTQYF. CDR3 bases: TGTGCCAGCAAGATACAGGGCACAGATACGCAGTATTTT.

This chain links TRBV5-1 with TRBJ1-5, with TRBD1 identical over 8 bases. The CDR3 consists of 14 residues. The V gene end was trimmed by 4 bases and the J gene end by 8 bases; junction bases not matched to a gene: 8. Germline V gene lookup returns CDR1 SGHRS and CDR2 YFSETQ. The CDR3 nucleotides read TGCGCCAGCAGCCCTGGACAGGGTATGGAGCCCCAGCATTTT. This sequence encodes CASSPGQGMEPQHF.

This chain uses TRBV7-3 with TRBJ2-1; 8 positions match TRBD2. With V trimmed by 5 bases and J by 4 bases, 10 bases remained unmatched. Germline V gene lookup returns CDR1 SGHTA and CDR2 FQGTGA. The CDR3 length is 16 residues. As DNA, the CDR3 is TGTGCCAGCAGCCCCCGCCCAGCGGGGGATTACAATGAGCAGTTCTTC. Its translation is CASSPRPAGDYNEQFF. The whole variable domain, remainder taken from reference TRBV7-3 and TRBJ2-1, is GAGVSQTPSNKVTEKGKYVELRCDPISGHTALYWYRQSLGQGPEFLIYFQGTGAADDSGLPNDRFFAVRPEGSVSTLKIQRTERGDSAVYLCASSPRPAGDYNEQFFGPGTRLTVL.

In this sample, this clone turned up once. V gene TRBV7-8 combines with J gene TRBJ1-4; D remains ambiguous. The CDR3 contains 15 residues. V was cut by 5 bases and J by 8 bases, with 18 bases left in between. The V gene's germline CDR1 is SGHVS and CDR2 FQNEAQ. CDR3 bases: TGTGCCAGCAGCCGGGTTGCAGACTCATTCGAAAAACTGTTTTTT. Encoded protein: CASSRVADSFEKLFF.

This chain uses TRBV9 with TRBJ2-1, with 12 bases lining up with TRBD2. Trimming removed 0 bases from V and 5 bases from J; junction bases left unmatched: 6. The V gene's germline CDR1 is SGDLS and CDR2 YYNGEE. The CDR3 loop spans 17 amino acids. In DNA, the CDR3 is TGTGCCAGCAGCGTAGCTGGGACTAGCGGGCTACACAATGAGCAGTTCTTC. Encoded protein: CASSVAGTSGLHNEQFF. Supplemented by reference TRBV9 and TRBJ2-1, the full variable domain reads DSGVTQTPKHLITATGQRVTLRCSPRSGDLSVYWYQQSLDQGLQFLIQYYNGEERAKGNILERFSAQQFPDLHSELNLSSLELGDSALYFCASSVAGTSGLHNEQFFGPGTRLTVL.

The chain joins TRBV6-5 to TRBJ1-5; D not resolved. Germline CDR1 MNHEY, CDR2 SVGAGI. V was shortened by 0 bases and J by 2 bases, with 11 bases between the two germline ends. The CDR3 is 16 amino acids. The CDR3 reads CASSYSRPKGNQPQHF. The CDR3 nucleotides read TGTGCCAGCAGTTACTCGAGACCAAAGGGCAATCAGCCCCAGCATTTT.

This clone showed up just a few times. The chain uses TRBV19 and TRBJ1-5; D ambiguous. The CDR3 has 13 amino acids. The germline V gene has CDR1 LNHDA and CDR2 SQIVND (reference sequence). Deletions cut 3 bases from V and 4 bases from J, with 7 bases between. As DNA, the CDR3 is TGTGCCAGTAGTATTGCTCTAAATCAGCCCCAGCATTTT. Its translation is CASSIALNQPQHF. Based on the CDR3 plus reference TRBV19 and TRBJ1-5, the full variable domain is DGGITQSPKYLFRKEGQNVTLSCEQNLNHDAMYWYRQDPGQGLRLIYYSQIVNDFQKGDIAEGYSVSREKKESFPLTVTSAQKNPTAFYLCASSIALNQPQHFGDGTRLSIL.

This chain connects TRBV28 to TRBJ2-1; TRBD2 might be the D (5 bases). CDR1 MDHEN and CDR2 SYDVKM come from the germline V gene. This CDR3 spans 12 amino acids. V lost 9 bases and J 8 bases, leaving 14 bases between the germline ends. DNA for the CDR3: TGTGCCAGATCGGGATCGCCTGATGAGCAGTTCTTC. Translated: CARSGSPDEQFF.

The chain couples TRBV28 to TRBJ2-7; unclear D gene. Germline-derived CDR1 and CDR2 are MDHEN and SYDVKM. V dropped 5 bases and J dropped 7 bases, with 15 bases sitting between them. The CDR3 is 13 amino acids. CDR3 residues: CASSLPQVEEQYF. CDR3 bases: TGTGCCAGCAGTCTACCGCAGGTCGAGGAGCAGTACTTC.

The chain carries TRBV7-2 and TRBJ1-5; a possible D gene is TRBD1 (5 bases). CDR3 size: 15 residues. V lost 0 bases, J lost 2 bases, and 8 bases lay in between. Germline V lookup: CDR1 SGHTA, CDR2 FQGNSA. CDR3 bases: TGTGCCAGCAGCTTAGCGGGCAGGGGCAATCAGCCCCAGCATTTT. Translated, it gives CASSLAGRGNQPQHF.

This clone was observed a few times. The same CDR3 arises from other DNA sequences in this sample as well. The chain uses TRBV5-1 and TRBJ2-3; D call uncertain. The CDR3 is 16 residues long. CDR1 is SGHRS, CDR2 YFSETQ, per germline. The V and J ends lost 0 bases and 0 bases respectively, with 11 bases between them. This CDR3 reads CASSLESAVSTDTQYF. CDR3 nucleotides: TGCGCCAGCAGCTTGGAATCAGCTGTAAGCACAGATACGCAGTATTTT.

The rearrangement joins TRBV7-6 to TRBJ2-2; the match to TRBD1 covers 8 bases. Per the germline V gene, CDR1 is SGHVS and CDR2 is FNYEAQ. There are 14 residues in the CDR3. V was clipped by 2 bases and J by 4 bases; unmatched bases: 0. CDR3 in DNA: TGTGCCAGCAGCTTACAGGGGGCCACCGGGGAGCTGTTTTTT. Translation gives CASSLQGATGELFF. Full variable domain (outside the CDR3, taken from reference TRBV7-6 and TRBJ2-2): GAGVSQSPRYKVTKRGQDVALRCDPISGHVSLYWYRQALGQGPEFLTYFNYEAQQDKSGLPNDRFSAERPEGSISTLTIQRTEQRDSAMYRCASSLQGATGELFFGEGSRLTVL.

This chain connects TRBV29-1 to TRBJ2-7; 7 bases map to TRBD1. Germline V gene sequence: CDR1 SQVTM, CDR2 ANQGSEA. This CDR3 is 13 amino acids long. V was clipped by 5 bases and J by 5 bases; unmatched bases: 9. The CDR3 protein is CSVTGVVGDEQYF. CDR3 in DNA: TGCAGCGTTACAGGGGTCGTTGGGGACGAGCAGTACTTC.

The gene calls are TRBV7-8 and TRBJ2-2, with 8 bases that match TRBD2. Germline assignment: CDR1 SGHVS and CDR2 FQNEAQ. Trimming took 3 bases from V and 2 from J; bases not matched to a gene: 11. This CDR3 has 18 residues. For the CDR3, the DNA is TGTGCCAGCAGCTTCATCCCGGGGGGGAGTGTAAACACCGGGGAGCTGTTTTTT. Its protein is CASSFIPGGSVNTGELFF.

The chain carries TRBV15 and TRBJ1-1; 7 positions match TRBD1. V lost 5 bases, J lost 6 bases, and 9 bases stayed unmatched. The CDR3 has 14 residues. CDR1 LNHNV and CDR2 YYDKDF come from the germline V gene (reference sequence). CDR3 sequence reads: CATSRQGQISEAFF. The DNA for the CDR3 is TGTGCCACCAGCCGACAGGGCCAAATCTCTGAAGCTTTCTTT. Combining the CDR3 with reference TRBV15 and TRBJ1-1 gives the whole variable domain DAMVIQNPRYQVTQFGKPVTLSCSQTLNHNVMYWYQQKSSQAPKLLFHYYDKDFNNEADTPDNFQSRRPNTSFCFLDIRSPGLGDTAMYLCATSRQGQISEAFFGQGTRLTVV.

This clone has more than one count but fewer than ten. The V call is TRBV11-2, the J call TRBJ2-7; D is possibly TRBD1 (5 bases). V was clipped by 5 bases and J by 0 bases, with 17 bases between them. The CDR3 loop spans 16 amino acids. Germline V lookup: CDR1 SGHAT, CDR2 FQNNGV. CDR3 sequence reads: CASSPLGRKSSYEQYF. CDR3 coding DNA: TGTGCCAGCAGCCCTCTGGGGCGGAAAAGCTCCTACGAGCAGTACTTC. Supplemented by reference TRBV11-2 and TRBJ2-7, the full variable domain reads EAGVAQSPRYKIIEKRQSVAFWCNPISGHATLYWYQQILGQGPKLLIQFQNNGVVDDSQLPKDRFSAERLKGVDSTLKIQPAKLEDSAVYLCASSPLGRKSSYEQYFGPGTRLTVT.

The chain is built from TRBV9 and TRBJ2-5; D possibly corresponds to TRBD2 (6 bases). The CDR3 covers 15 residues. The V and J ends lost 0 bases and 1 base respectively, with 10 bases between them. Germline V gene sequence: CDR1 SGDLS, CDR2 YYNGEE. The CDR3 DNA reads as TGTGCCAGCAGCGTAGTCGGTAGCGGCCAAGAGACCCAGTACTTC. Translation gives CASSVVGSGQETQYF.

This chain connects TRBV2 to TRBJ2-7; no firm D call. The CDR3 contains 14 residues. Germline V gives CDR1 SNHLY, CDR2 FYNNEI. The V end lost 4 bases, the J end lost 2 bases, and 12 bases lay between the germline ends. This CDR3 reads CASSGGSLTYEQYF. CDR3 DNA sequence: TGTGCCAGCAGTGGTGGCAGTTTAACCTACGAGCAGTACTTC.

CDR3 in DNA: TGTGCTAGTGGTTTGTATGGCATGGGAGGTGAGCAGTTCTTC. Translation: CASGLYGMGGEQFF. The J gene is TRBJ2-1, the V gene TRBV12-5; possible D gene TRBD2, 6 bases. V dropped 2 bases and J dropped 9 bases, with 14 bases sitting between them. The length of the CDR3 is 14 residues. Germline V gene data show CDR1 as LGHNT and CDR2 as FRNRAP.

This chain uses TRBV10-2 with TRBJ2-3, with 7 bases fitting TRBD2. This CDR3 spans 14 amino acids. Germline V gene lookup returns CDR1 WSHSY and CDR2 SAAADI. Losses at the gene ends were 2 bases for V and 2 bases for J; bases not matched to a gene: 1. The CDR3: CASSESGDTDTQYF. In nucleotides, the CDR3 is TGCGCCAGCAGTGAGAGCGGGGACACAGATACGCAGTATTTT.

The rearrangement links TRBV9 to TRBJ2-3; 9 positions agree with TRBD2. CDR1 and CDR2 (germline): SGDLS, YYNGEE. This CDR3 comprises 18 residues. After removal of 3 bases from V and 4 bases from J, the junction contained 15 bases not matched to a gene. The CDR3 DNA follows: TGTGCCAGCAGCGCCCGGGGAGAGCGGGGGGCCCACGCAGATACGCAGTATTTT. Translating gives CASSARGERGAHADTQYF.

The rearrangement links TRBV5-6 to TRBJ2-5; 14 bases map to TRBD2. The CDR3 loop spans 16 amino acids. CDR1 and CDR2 (germline): SGHDT, YYEEEE. J gave up 1 base and V 6 bases, and 5 bases lay outside the gene matches. This CDR3 reads CASTPGLAGAQETQYF. The CDR3 coding sequence is TGTGCCAGCACCCCGGGACTAGCGGGGGCCCAAGAGACCCAGTACTTC.

The chain couples TRBV6-6 to TRBJ2-1; no clear D gene. Looked up from germline, CDR1 is MNHNY and CDR2 is SVGAGI (reference sequence). The CDR3 consists of 13 residues. The V gene lost 3 bases and the J gene lost 5 bases, with 8 bases spanning the gap. The CDR3 spells CASSYERDNEQFF. The DNA of the CDR3 is TGTGCCAGCAGTTATGAGCGTGACAATGAGCAGTTCTTC.

This clone was seen a few times. CDR3 in amino acids: CASTRARGSNQPQHF. The CDR3 DNA reads TGTGCCAGCACCCGAGCCAGGGGCAGCAATCAGCCCCAGCATTTT. The chain is built from TRBV5-8 and TRBJ1-5, with D maybe TRBD1 (6 bases). Germline V gene lookup returns CDR1 SGHTS and CDR2 YDEGEE. The CDR3 is 15 residues long. With 6 bases removed from V and 1 base from J, the gap between germline ends came to 14 bases.

This clone showed up just once. V and J are TRBV27 and TRBJ1-1; D perhaps matches TRBD1 (5 bases). The CDR3 covers 16 residues. V lost 5 bases, J lost 5 bases, and 21 bases lay in between. CDR1 MNHEY and CDR2 SMNVEV come from the germline V gene (reference sequence). The CDR3 sequence is CASSPRGEVRRTEAFF. The CDR3 region has the DNA TGTGCCAGCAGTCCCCGGGGGGAAGTAAGGCGGACTGAAGCTTTCTTT.

This chain links TRBV4-1 with TRBJ2-5, with TRBD2 matching over 9 bases. Germline-derived CDR1 and CDR2 are MGHRA and YSYEKL. This CDR3 comprises 17 residues. With 1 base clipped from V and 5 bases from J, the junction kept 11 bases outside the gene matches. The CDR3 coding sequence is TGCGCCAGCAGCCAAGGCCTGGCGCGGGGGGGCGGGGAGACCCAGTACTTC. Amino acid sequence: CASSQGLARGGGETQYF.

The chain combines TRBV30 with TRBJ2-2; D possibly uses TRBD1 or TRBD2 (6 bases each). This CDR3 contains 13 residues. V gave up 7 bases and J gave up 6 bases, with 15 bases separating them. Germline loops: CDR1 GTSNPN, CDR2 SVGIG (reference sequence). CDR3 region: CASQRGTAGELFF. In nucleotides, the CDR3 is TGTGCCTCCCAGAGGGGGACTGCCGGGGAGCTGTTTTTT.

The chain joins TRBV7-3 to TRBJ2-1; 8 bases align to TRBD1. CDR1 is SGHTA and CDR2 is FQGTGA in the germline V gene. The junction had 4 bases not matched to a gene; V was cut back by 0 bases and J by 3 bases. This CDR3 region has 16 residues. CDR3 sequence reads: CASSLTSGGGYNEQFF. The CDR3 bases are TGTGCCAGCAGCTTAACTTCAGGGGGCGGCTACAATGAGCAGTTCTTC. Supplemented by reference TRBV7-3 and TRBJ2-1, the full variable domain reads GAGVSQTPSNKVTEKGKYVELRCDPISGHTALYWYRQSLGQGPEFLIYFQGTGAADDSGLPNDRFFAVRPEGSVSTLKIQRTERGDSAVYLCASSLTSGGGYNEQFFGPGTRLTVL.